Listed below are T cell receptor beta chains from one sample, sequenced in a study of T cell responses to AZD1222 COVID-19 vaccine. The repertoire was sequenced with immunoSEQ multiplex PCR; TCRdb's copy has only in-frame clones and lacks some. The data contain some 130,000 clones, about nine tenths of them singletons. The sample was peripheral blood, taken on day 0 of AZD1222 vaccination. Every receptor here comes from an adult in good health. Each CDR3 is given with its conserved first and last residue. The D gene is left open where the match is weak. Size is omitted from some rows. Given values are once, few, many or a class for expanded clones.

clone_size j_call v_call d_call cdr3_nt cdr3_aa
- TRBJ2-2 TRBV6-4 TRBD2 TGTGCCAGCAGTGCTGGGGGGGACGACACCGGGGAGCTGTTTTTT CASSAGGDDTGELFF
- TRBJ2-3 TRBV7-8 TRBD2 TGTGCCACAAAGACTAGCGGGGGGCCAGGAGATACGCAGTATTTT CATKTSGGPGDTQYF
- TRBJ2-7 TRBV7-2 TRBD2 TGTGCCAGCAGCTTAGGAGAGGGCGGGGGGTACGAGCAGTACTTC CASSLGEGGGYEQYF
- TRBJ2-2 TRBV6-5 - TGTGCCAGCAGTTACTCTACAAGGGGGAACACCGGGGAGCTGTTTTTT CASSYSTRGNTGELFF
- TRBJ2-5 TRBV3-1/TRBV3-2 - TGTGCCAGCAGCCAAGGGGGACTCATTAGCGAGACCCAGTACTTC CASSQGGLISETQYF
- TRBJ1-1 TRBV7-9 TRBD1 TGTGCCAGCAGCTTAGCCTTAGGACAGGGAGGTAACACTGAAGCTTTCTTT CASSLALGQGGNTEAFF
- TRBJ1-1 TRBV28 - TGTGCCAGCCCAGGGGCATCGAACACTGAAGCTTTCTTT CASPGASNTEAFF
- TRBJ1-2 TRBV9 TRBD1 TGTGCCAGCAGCGCGGGACAGAACTTCTATGGCTACACCTTC CASSAGQNFYGYTF
- TRBJ2-2 TRBV3-1/TRBV3-2 - TGTGCCAGCAGCCAAGGAACAGGTAAGGCGGGCACCGGGGAGCTGTTTTTT CASSQGTGKAGTGELFF
- TRBJ2-1 TRBV12-3/TRBV12-4 - TGTGCCAGCAGTTCAGGACAGAAGCAGTTCTTC CASSSGQKQFF
once TRBJ2-1 TRBV7-3 TRBD1 TGTGCCAGCAGCTTAGACAGGGTGGTCAATGAGCAGTTCTTC CASSLDRVVNEQFF
- TRBJ2-7 TRBV5-5 - TGTGCCAGCAGCTTGGTGGTAGGGACCTCGTACGAGCAGTACTTC CASSLVVGTSYEQYF
- TRBJ1-3 TRBV28 - TGTGCCAGCAGTTTTGAGAACTCTGGAAACACCATATATTTT CASSFENSGNTIYF
- TRBJ2-7 TRBV13 - TGTGCCAGCTCACGGGGGAGGCCTAAGCCTACGAGCAGTAGCTTC CASSRGRPKPTSSSF
- TRBJ1-3 TRBV6-5 - TGTGCCAGCAGTAACCGGGCCTTCTCTGGAAACACCATATATTTT CASSNRAFSGNTIYF
- TRBJ1-2 TRBV6-1 TRBD1 TGTGCCAGCAGTGAAGCGGCAGGGGGCTATGGCTACACCTTC CASSEAAGGYGYTF
- TRBJ1-2 TRBV27 - TGTGCCAGCAGTTTATCTTTCTTGGGCTATGGCTACACCTTC CASSLSFLGYGYTF
- TRBJ1-6 TRBV7-8 - TGTGCCAGCAGCCCTACTGGGGGCAGCTATAATTCACCCCTCCACTTT CASSPTGGSYNSPLHF
once TRBJ1-6 TRBV7-2 - TGTGCCAGCAGCCCCCAAGCGACTCATAATTCACCCCTCCACTTT CASSPQATHNSPLHF
- TRBJ2-1 TRBV6-6 - TGTGCCAGCCGGTATAATGAGCAGTTCTTC CASRYNEQFF
- TRBJ2-7 TRBV19 - TGTGCCAGTAGTATGGGAGGGGGTTACGACTACGAGCAGTACTTC CASSMGGGYDYEQYF
- TRBJ1-1 TRBV12-3/TRBV12-4 TRBD1 TGTGCCAGCAGTCCCCTGGGACAGGGAACGGCTTTCTTT CASSPLGQGTAFF
- TRBJ2-1 TRBV27 TRBD1 TGTGCCAGCAGTTACCAGGGGGTCAGTGTCTTACACAATGAGCAGTTCTTC CASSYQGVSVLHNEQFF
once TRBJ2-7 TRBV5-1 - TGCGCCAGCAGCGCCGGGGCGGGGCTCCCCTACGAGCAGTACTTC CASSAGAGLPYEQYF
- TRBJ2-3 TRBV5-4 - TGTGCCAGCAGAGCGAGGGAGGCAGATACGCAGTATTTT CASRAREADTQYF
- TRBJ1-5 TRBV28 - TGTGCCAGCAGTCCTACAGGGAACAATCAGCCCCAGCATTTT CASSPTGNNQPQHF
once TRBJ1-1 TRBV6-1 - TGTGCCAGCAGTGAGTTGTCAGGCTTAATGGGCACGGCTTTCTTT CASSELSGLMGTAFF
- TRBJ2-1 TRBV7-9 TRBD2 TGTGCCAGCAGCTCCGTAGCGGGGGAGTGGAATGAGCAGTTCTTC CASSSVAGEWNEQFF
once TRBJ2-5 TRBV5-5 TRBD2 TGTGCCAGCAGCTTGTTGGCGGGACTAGCGCTAGAAGAGACCCAGTACTTC CASSLLAGLALEETQYF
- TRBJ1-1 TRBV5-4 TRBD1 TGTGCCAGCAGTCCTACAGGGGAAGCGACTGAAGCTTTCTTT CASSPTGEATEAFF
few TRBJ1-4 TRBV24-1 - TGTGCCACCGTGCAGGCTGATGTAAAACTGTTTTTT CATVQADVKLFF
- TRBJ1-1 TRBV15 - TGTGCCACCAGCAGGACAGCCACTGAAGCTTTCTTT CATSRTATEAFF
- TRBJ2-1 TRBV7-9 TRBD1 TGTGCCAGCAGCTTATCGGTCAGGGGGAATGAGCAGTTCTTC CASSLSVRGNEQFF
- TRBJ2-3 TRBV24-1 - TGTGCCACCAGTGGTGGCAGCGCTAGCACAGATACGCAGTATTTT CATSGGSASTDTQYF
- TRBJ2-3 TRBV1 - TGCACCAGCAGCCAAGCAGGAGGTGCCGATACGCAGTATTTT CTSSQAGGADTQYF
- TRBJ2-3 TRBV11-2 - TGTGCCAGCAGCTTAGTTCAGGGTGTAGATACGCAGTATTTT CASSLVQGVDTQYF
once TRBJ2-6 TRBV7-9 - TGTGCCAGCAGCCATCCTCGGGGCATTAGCTCTGGGGCCAACGTCCTGACTTTC CASSHPRGISSGANVLTF
- TRBJ2-5 TRBV2 TRBD2 TGTGCCAGCAGCGGACTAGTGGAGACCCAGTACTTC CASSGLVETQYF
- TRBJ1-1 TRBV6-5 TRBD1 TGTGCCAGCAGTTACTCAGGGGGCGTGAACACTGAAGCTTTCTTT CASSYSGGVNTEAFF
- TRBJ2-4 TRBV7-3 TRBD2 TGTGCCAGCAGCTTAGCGGGGGGTACCAAAAACATTCAGTACTTC CASSLAGGTKNIQYF
- TRBJ1-1 TRBV19 TRBD1 TGTGCCAGTAGTCCTTGGGACAGGGGATTTGGTGAAGCTTTCTTT CASSPWDRGFGEAFF
- TRBJ2-7 TRBV6-1 TRBD1 TGTGCCAGCAGTGAACAGGGGGTGGGAGAGCAGTACTTC CASSEQGVGEQYF
- TRBJ2-3 TRBV7-3 TRBD2 TGTGCCAGCATGCTAGCGGGGAGTACAGATACGCAGTATTTT CASMLAGSTDTQYF
- TRBJ1-6 TRBV10-1 - TGCGCCAGCCTTCGAGGCGCTTGGGAAGGGAGATATAATTCACCCCTCCACTTT CASLRGAWEGRYNSPLHF
- TRBJ2-1 TRBV6-5 - TGTGCCAGCAGTTTCCACGAAAACAATGAGCAGTTCTTC CASSFHENNEQFF
- TRBJ2-3 TRBV5-1 - TGCGCCAGCAGCTTGTTGGACAGCCGCACAGATACGCAGTATTTT CASSLLDSRTDTQYF
- TRBJ2-3 TRBV19 TRBD2 TGTGCCTCCGGGGGGGGTGTAACAGATACGCAGTATTTT CASGGGVTDTQYF
- TRBJ1-4 TRBV3-1/TRBV3-2 TRBD1 TGTGCCAGCAGCCAAGAACCCAGGGGGTATGAAAAACTGTTTTTT CASSQEPRGYEKLFF